The rows below give T cell receptor beta chains drawn from one sample of a study of blood T cell repertoires in COVID-19. Data came from immunoSEQ multiplex PCR; TCRdb stores just in-frame clones and leaves some out. This table holds about 260,000 clones, more than 75% found once. The sequenced material came from peripheral blood. These receptors all come from a woman in her sixties with COVID-19, enrolled during active disease. The CDR3 runs from the conserved cysteine through the conserved F or W. Fields, in order: clone size, J gene, V gene, D gene, CDR3 protein, CDR3 DNA. The D gene is left open where the match is weak. A row's size may be missing; if present it is once, few, many or a size class.

.	TRBJ2-7	TRBV30	.	CAWSSGNSYEQYF	TGTGCCTGGAGTTCAGGGAACTCCTACGAGCAGTACTTC
.	TRBJ1-2	TRBV7-2	TRBD1	CASSTRTGDYGYTF	TGTGCCAGCAGCACTCGGACAGGCGACTATGGCTACACCTTC
.	TRBJ1-5	TRBV10-3	TRBD1	CAISDRGQVERQPQHF	TGTGCCATCAGTGATCGTGGACAGGTAGAACGTCAGCCCCAGCATTTT
.	TRBJ2-2	TRBV6-5	TRBD1	CASSSWTGVTGELFF	TGTGCCAGCAGTTCCTGGACAGGGGTAACCGGGGAGCTGTTTTTT
.	TRBJ1-3	TRBV6-5	.	CASSYRGSSGNTIYF	TGTGCCAGCAGTTACCGAGGGAGCTCTGGAAACACCATATATTTT
.	TRBJ2-7	TRBV19	TRBD1	CASSVPRTGGSYEQYF	TGTGCCAGTAGTGTCCCTCGGACAGGGGGTTCCTACGAGCAGTACTTC
.	TRBJ2-1	TRBV10-1	TRBD1	CASSGTAYNEQFF	TGCGCCAGCAGCGGGACAGCTTACAATGAGCAGTTCTTC
.	TRBJ2-2	TRBV7-3	TRBD2	CASSLLPTSGRVNTGELFF	TGTGCCAGCAGCTTGCTCCCGACTAGCGGGAGGGTGAACACCGGGGAGCTGTTTTTT
.	TRBJ2-7	TRBV30	TRBD2	CAWSRGGWEQYF	TGTGCCTGGAGTCGGGGGGGTTGGGAGCAGTACTTC
.	TRBJ2-6	TRBV19	.	CASSSRQVGVSGANVLTF	TGTGCCAGTAGTTCCAGACAGGTAGGGGTATCTGGGGCCAACGTCCTGACTTTC
.	TRBJ1-3	TRBV24-1	TRBD1	CATSDPGTGSGNTIYF	TGTGCCACCAGTGACCCCGGGACAGGCTCTGGAAACACCATATATTTT
.	TRBJ2-2	TRBV5-1	TRBD1	CASRRTGDAGELFF	TGCGCCAGCAGGAGGACAGGGGATGCCGGGGAGCTGTTTTTT
.	TRBJ2-7	TRBV11-2	TRBD2	CASSLALAGGEQYF	TGTGCCAGCAGCTTAGCACTAGCGGGGGGCGAGCAGTACTTC
.	TRBJ2-1	TRBV21-1	.	CASSNAWREAYNEQFF	TGTGCCAGCAGCAACGCATGGCGGGAGGCCTACAATGAGCAGTTCTTC
.	TRBJ2-2	TRBV10-3	TRBD1	CAISDGRQGMFAGELFF	TGTGCCATCAGTGACGGCAGACAGGGAATGTTCGCCGGGGAGCTGTTTTTT
few	TRBJ2-3	TRBV6-1	TRBD1	CASSGRQGTSTDTQYF	TGTGCCAGCAGTGGGCGACAGGGGACTAGCACAGATACGCAGTATTTT
.	TRBJ1-5	TRBV5-6	.	CASSLTGNQPQHF	TGTGCCAGCAGCTTGACAGGTAATCAGCCCCAGCATTTT
.	TRBJ2-5	TRBV6-2/TRBV6-3	.	CASSQLPSTSSETQYF	TGTGCCAGCAGTCAACTACCCTCCACTAGTAGTGAGACCCAGTACTTC
.	TRBJ2-1	TRBV5-5	TRBD2	CASSLAVGSGSFGGNEQFF	TGTGCCAGCAGCTTGGCGGTTGGGAGCGGGAGTTTCGGTGGGAATGAGCAGTTCTTC
.	TRBJ1-2	TRBV28	TRBD1	CASSLDGQGRGYTF	TGTGCCAGCAGTTTAGACGGACAGGGCCGGGGCTACACCTTC
.	TRBJ1-1	TRBV5-8	.	CASSRIGNTEAFF	TGTGCCAGCAGCCGAATCGGGAACACTGAAGCTTTCTTT
.	TRBJ1-2	TRBV5-1	.	CASSAGYYGYTF	TGCGCCAGCAGCGCAGGCTACTATGGCTACACCTTC
.	TRBJ2-7	TRBV18	TRBD2	CASSPAGGPYEQYF	TGTGCCAGCTCACCCGCGGGGGGACCCTACGAGCAGTACTTC
.	TRBJ2-7	TRBV5-1	.	CASSLLGGGVNLYEQYF	TGCGCCAGCAGCCTACTGGGAGGCGGGGTCAACCTCTACGAGCAGTACTTC
.	TRBJ1-3	TRBV5-1	TRBD1	CASSPTGTVSGNTIYF	TGCGCCAGCAGCCCGACGGGGACAGTCTCTGGAAACACCATATATTTT